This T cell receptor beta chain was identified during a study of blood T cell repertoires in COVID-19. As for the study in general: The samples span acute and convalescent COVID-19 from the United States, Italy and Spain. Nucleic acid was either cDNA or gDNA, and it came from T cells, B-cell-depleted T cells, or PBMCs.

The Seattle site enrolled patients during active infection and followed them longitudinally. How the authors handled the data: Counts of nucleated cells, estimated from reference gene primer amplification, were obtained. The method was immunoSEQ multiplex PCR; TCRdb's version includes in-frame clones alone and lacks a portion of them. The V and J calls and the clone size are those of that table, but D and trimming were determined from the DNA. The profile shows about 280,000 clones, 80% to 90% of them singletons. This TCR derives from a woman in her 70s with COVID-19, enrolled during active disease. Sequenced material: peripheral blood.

The CDR3 DNA reads as TGTGCCAGCAGCTTAGGGATGGGAGGAGAGACCCAGTACTTC. Amino acids: CASSLGMGGETQYF. This chain uses TRBV11-2 with TRBJ2-5, with D tentatively TRBD2 (6 bases). The CDR3 covers 14 residues. Germline V CDR1 and CDR2: SGHAT, FQNNGV. Trimming shortened V by 1 base and J by 4 bases, and 10 bases separated the two germline ends. The complete variable domain, with remaining parts taken from reference TRBV11-2 and TRBJ2-5, reads EAGVAQSPRYKIIEKRQSVAFWCNPISGHATLYWYQQILGQGPKLLIQFQNNGVVDDSQLPKDRFSAERLKGVDSTLKIQPAKLEDSAVYLCASSLGMGGETQYFGPGTRLLVL.